Given below is one TCR beta chain in context. This sample is part of a study of blood T cell repertoires in COVID-19. Study context: Sites in the United States, Italy and Spain provided acute and convalescent COVID-19 samples.

The protocol was immunoSEQ multiplex PCR, while the TCRdb copy is restricted to in-frame clones and leaves out a portion. The data show 60,000 to 70,000 clones, about 91% seen once. This clonotype was sampled from a woman older than 75 with active COVID-19. Specimen: peripheral blood.

CDR3 DNA: TGTGCCAGCAGCTTAAAGCGGGGCTCCTACAATGAGCAGTTCTTC. Translation gives CASSLKRGSYNEQFF. This sequence joins TRBV7-2 and TRBJ2-1; 7 bases match TRBD2. With V trimmed by 2 bases and J by 0 bases, 1 base remained unmatched. The germline CDR1 and CDR2 sequences are SGHTA and FQGNSA. This CDR3 is 15 amino acids long.